This T cell receptor (beta chain) was retrieved from a study of Graves' ophthalmopathy and Graves' hyperthyroidism. Study summary: Peripheral blood was gathered at first diagnosis, ahead of any treatment whatsoever.

The CDR3 runs to 15 residues. The V gene's germline CDR1 is SGDLS and CDR2 YYNGEE. The V and J ends lost 0 bases and 5 bases respectively, with 15 bases between them. PBMCs were isolated by Ficoll-Paque density gradient centrifugation, using more than 8.5 ml of fresh peripheral blood as the starting material. In this sample, this clonotype turned up many times. Its antigen is as yet unknown. Amplified TCR beta CDR3 regions were obtained using RNA transcripts as template. HTBI primers served in a first-round RT-PCR, which a second-round multiplex PCR followed. Each CDR3 protein is one row after TCRdb ran MiXCR on the multiplex PCR reads. Of about 620,000 distinct CDR3 sequences listed, approximately 22% are singletons. Study results and limitations: Detection in blood was also observed for most expanded thyroid clonotypes above 0.001 frequency.

The source of this sequence is a woman between 18 and 29 years old with stable Graves' hyperthyroidism. Some clones in this sample may be carry-over from other donors' samples. The sample taken for sequencing was peripheral blood. V and J are TRBV9 and TRBJ2-7; D is possibly TRBD2 (6 bases). The DNA of the CDR3 is TGTGCCAGCAGCGTAGTCTCACGGGGACTGGACGAGCAGTACTTC. Protein sequence: CASSVVSRGLDEQYF.